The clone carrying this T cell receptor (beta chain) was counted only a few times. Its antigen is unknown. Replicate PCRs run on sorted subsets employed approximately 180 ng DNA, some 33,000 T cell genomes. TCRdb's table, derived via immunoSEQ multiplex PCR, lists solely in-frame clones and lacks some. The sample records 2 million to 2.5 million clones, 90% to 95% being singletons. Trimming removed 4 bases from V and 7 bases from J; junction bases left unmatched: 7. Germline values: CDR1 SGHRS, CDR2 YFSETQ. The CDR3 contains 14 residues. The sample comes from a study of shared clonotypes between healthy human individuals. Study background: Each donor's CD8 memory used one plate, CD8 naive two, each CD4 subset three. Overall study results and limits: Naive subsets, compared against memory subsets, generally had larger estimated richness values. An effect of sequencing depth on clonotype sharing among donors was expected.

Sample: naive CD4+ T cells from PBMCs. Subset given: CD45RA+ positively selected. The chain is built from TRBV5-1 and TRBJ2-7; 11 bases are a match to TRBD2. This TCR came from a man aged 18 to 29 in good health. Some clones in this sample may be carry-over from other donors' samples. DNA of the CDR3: TGCGCCAGCAGCGATAATCTAGCGGGAGGTGAGCAGTACTTC. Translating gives CASSDNLAGGEQYF.